Sequencing of this TCR beta chain was carried out in a study of blood T cell repertoires in COVID-19. Study in general: The samples span acute and convalescent COVID-19 from the United States, Italy and Spain.

This table comes from immunoSEQ multiplex PCR, and its TCRdb copy is limited to in-frame clones, with some not included. The sample lists about 310,000 clones, roughly nine tenths occurring once. Participants came from fewer than 25 US areas, aged about 18 to 90 years. Recovery among Cohort 3 donors was established by two negative PCRs, clearance, or symptom resolution. The TCR sequence derives from a woman in her twenties or thirties who had recovered from COVID-19. The sequencing sample was made of PBMCs or T cells enriched from blood (not recorded which).

Written as DNA, the CDR3 is TGCGCCAGCAGCCGGAGTTGGGGGGGCAATCAGCCCCAGCATTTT. It codes for CASSRSWGGNQPQHF. This chain joins TRBV4-1 and TRBJ1-5; D may be TRBD1 (5 bases). V was clipped by 4 bases and J by 2 bases, with 12 bases between them. CDR1 MGHRA and CDR2 YSYEKL come from the germline V gene. This CDR3 has 15 amino acids.